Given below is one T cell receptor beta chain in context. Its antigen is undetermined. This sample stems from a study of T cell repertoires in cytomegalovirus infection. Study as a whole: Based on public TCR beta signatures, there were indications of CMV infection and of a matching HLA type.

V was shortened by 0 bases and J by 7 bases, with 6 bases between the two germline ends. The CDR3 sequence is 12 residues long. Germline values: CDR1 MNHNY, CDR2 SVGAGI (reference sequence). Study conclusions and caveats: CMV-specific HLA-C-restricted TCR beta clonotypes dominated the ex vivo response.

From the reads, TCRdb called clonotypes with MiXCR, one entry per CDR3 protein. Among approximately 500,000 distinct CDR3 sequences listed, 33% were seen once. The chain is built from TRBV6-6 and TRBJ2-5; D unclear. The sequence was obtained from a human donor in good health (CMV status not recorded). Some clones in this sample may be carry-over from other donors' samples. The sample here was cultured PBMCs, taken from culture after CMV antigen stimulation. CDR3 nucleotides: TGTGCCAGCAGTTACTCGACGGGGACCCAGTACTTC. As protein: CASSYSTGTQYF.